Sequencing of this T cell receptor (beta chain) was carried out in a study of T cell responses to AZD1222 COVID-19 vaccine. V was pared by 2 bases and J by 1 base, with 13 bases between. The CDR3 has 16 amino acids. Looked up from germline, CDR1 is SGHTA and CDR2 is FQGTGA. Sequencing used immunoSEQ multiplex PCR; TCRdb keeps in-frame clones, though not all of them. The sample shows about 97,000 clones, over 75% of them seen only once. Material: peripheral blood, obtained on day 0 of AZD1222 vaccination. The sequence was collected from an adult in good health. The rearrangement links TRBV7-3 to TRBJ2-3, with D unclear. In DNA form, the CDR3 reads TGTGCCAGCAGCTTAGACGGAATGAATCGCACAGATACGCAGTATTTT. It specifies CASSLDGMNRTDTQYF.